One sample yielded the 21 T cell receptor beta chains listed below, sequenced in a study of siplizumab effects on memory and regulatory T cells. Profiling relied on immunoSEQ multiplex PCR, and the TCRdb table lists in-frame clones only, not all of them. The sample lists some 75,000 clones, approximately 93% occurring once. Specimen: CD8+ T cells sorted from blood. The origin of the receptors is a human donor in good health.

The rearrangement joins TRBV9 to TRBJ2-7, with D perhaps matching TRBD2 (5 bases). The germline V gene has CDR1 SGDLS and CDR2 YYNGEE. The CDR3 contains 11 residues. V dropped 3 bases and J dropped 6 bases, with 7 bases sitting between them. The CDR3 loop is CASSGEGEQYF. CDR3 nucleotide sequence: TGTGCCAGCAGCGGTGAGGGCGAGCAGTACTTC.

The chain employs TRBV7-7 and TRBJ2-1; unclear D gene. Germline CDR1 reads SSHAT; CDR2 reads FNYEAQ (reference sequence). V lost 5 bases to trimming and J lost 8 bases, with 10 bases between them. This CDR3 comprises 12 residues. CDR3 DNA: TGTGCCAGCAGCCCTCCCCCCGATGAGCAGTTCTTC. Translating it yields CASSPPPDEQFF.

The chain couples TRBV7-6 to TRBJ2-7; no definite D call. CDR3 length: 12 residues. V shed 1 base and J shed 2 bases, with 3 bases lying between them. CDR1 is SGHVS, CDR2 FNYEAQ, per germline. The CDR3 DNA sequence: TGTGCCAGCAGCTTAGTTCCCTACGAGCAGTACTTC. This codes for CASSLVPYEQYF.

The chain couples TRBV19 to TRBJ1-5; D ambiguous. The CDR3 runs 13 residues. V lost 1 base and J 2 bases, leaving 3 bases between the germline ends. The germline gives CDR1 LNHDA, CDR2 SQIVND (reference sequence). CDR3 DNA sequence: TGTGCCAGTAGTATAGCAGGCAATCAGCCCCAGCATTTT. It translates to CASSIAGNQPQHF.

This chain links TRBV2 with TRBJ2-7; 7 nucleotides agree with TRBD2. CDR1 and CDR2 from the germline V gene are SNHLY and FYNNEI. Trimming removed 6 bases from V and 4 bases from J; junction bases left unmatched: 9. CDR3 length: 14 amino acids. The CDR3 is CASSPPWGGYEQYF. The CDR3 DNA sequence: TGTGCCAGCAGCCCACCGTGGGGGGGTTACGAGCAGTACTTC.

The chain has TRBV7-6 and TRBJ1-2, with D perhaps TRBD1 (5 bases). CDR1 and CDR2 from the germline V gene are SGHVS and FNYEAQ. This CDR3 is built from 14 residues. V was cut by 5 bases and J by 6 bases, with 16 bases left in between. The CDR3 DNA sequence: TGTGCCAGCAGCCAATTCGACAGAAGAGATGGCTACACCTTC. This translates into CASSQFDRRDGYTF.

The chain uses TRBV19 and TRBJ1-3, with D unresolved. The ends were cut back, 9 bases at V and 0 bases at J, with 9 bases in the middle. The CDR3 is 13 amino acids. Germline lookup yields CDR1 LNHDA and CDR2 SQIVND (reference sequence). CDR3 DNA: TGTGCCAGAAAAAAAGCCTCTGGAAACACCATATATTTT. Translation: CARKKASGNTIYF. Based on the CDR3 plus reference TRBV19 and TRBJ1-3, the full variable domain is DGGITQSPKYLFRKEGQNVTLSCEQNLNHDAMYWYRQDPGQGLRLIYYSQIVNDFQKGDIAEGYSVSREKKESFPLTVTSAQKNPTAFYLCARKKASGNTIYFGEGSWLTVV.

This clone has a handful of counts. The chain employs TRBV29-1 and TRBJ1-1; D is possibly TRBD1 (5 bases). This CDR3 contains 12 residues. Germline CDR1 SQVTM, CDR2 ANQGSEA. V lost 6 bases to trimming and J lost 7 bases, with 15 bases between them. In DNA form, the CDR3 reads TGCAGCGTCGGGGGAGGGGAAGTTGAAGCTTTCTTT. The encoded protein is CSVGGGEVEAFF.

The chain carries TRBV6-6 and TRBJ2-7; D may be TRBD2 (7 bases). V was cut by 10 bases and J by 2 bases, with 18 bases left in between. This CDR3 has 14 amino acids. Germline CDR1 and CDR2: MNHNY and SVGAGI (reference sequence). The CDR3 nucleotides read TGTGCCACTACGACGGGGGGCCCAACCTACGAGCAGTACTTC. It codes for CATTTGGPTYEQYF.

On this clone itself: A junction end diverges from the germline sequence, so it may reflect a read error. This chain joins TRBV13 and TRBJ1-2; a possible D gene is TRBD1 (6 bases). CDR1 PRHDT and CDR2 FYEKMQ come from the germline V gene (reference sequence). This CDR3 spans 16 amino acids. DNA for the CDR3: TGTGCCCGCAGCAAGGGGGGTCAGGGGTCTATCTATGGCTACACCTTC. This encodes CARSKGGQGSIYGYTF.

V and J are TRBV10-2 and TRBJ1-2; D is perhaps TRBD1 (6 bases). The CDR3 totals 14 residues. CDR1 is WSHSY, CDR2 SAAADI, per germline. Trimming left V 3 bases short and J 3 bases short, with 11 bases between. This chain's CDR3 is CASSDGGADYGYTF. CDR3 bases: TGCGCCAGCAGTGACGGGGGCGCGGACTATGGCTACACCTTC.

The CDR3: CASSSSSGGLYNEQFF. CDR3 bases: TGTGCCAGCAGCTCCTCCAGCGGGGGGCTCTACAATGAGCAGTTCTTC. This rearrangement joins TRBV5-4 to TRBJ2-1, with 9 bases that match TRBD2. CDR1 SGHNT and CDR2 YYREEE come from the germline V gene (reference sequence). The V and J ends lost 3 bases and 3 bases, in that order; junction bases with no gene match: 7. This CDR3 has 16 residues.

The genes are TRBV9 and TRBJ1-3, with D possibly being TRBD1 (5 bases). Germline V gene sequence: CDR1 SGDLS, CDR2 YYNGEE. V lost 3 bases and J 8 bases, leaving 12 bases between the germline ends. This CDR3 spans 13 amino acids. As DNA, the CDR3 is TGTGCCAGCAGCGGACAGACTGGGCACACCATATATTTT. Its protein is CASSGQTGHTIYF.

The rearrangement joins TRBV7-2 to TRBJ1-5; 9 nucleotides line up with TRBD1. The V and J ends lost 5 bases and 7 bases, in that order; junction bases with no gene match: 9. The germline gives CDR1 SGHTA, CDR2 FQGNSA. CDR3 length equals 15 residues. The CDR3 DNA reads TGTGCCAGCAGCCTCTTAACAGGGGGCGGACAGCCCCAGCATTTT. Protein product: CASSLLTGGGQPQHF. The complete variable domain, with remaining parts taken from reference TRBV7-2 and TRBJ1-5, reads GAGVSQSPSNKVTEKGKDVELRCDPISGHTALYWYRQSLGQGLEFLIYFQGNSAPDKSGLPSDRFSAERTGGSVSTLTIQRTQQEDSAVYLCASSLLTGGGQPQHFGDGTRLSIL.

The genes are TRBV11-2 and TRBJ1-1; D is undetermined. Germline-derived CDR1 and CDR2 are SGHAT and FQNNGV. The CDR3 runs to 14 residues. Trimming took off 0 bases at V and 6 bases at J, with 11 bases between the two ends. The chain's CDR3 is CASSLDGVRSEAFF. The CDR3 DNA is TGTGCCAGCAGCTTAGATGGGGTTAGGTCTGAAGCTTTCTTT.

The rearrangement joins TRBV27 to TRBJ1-1, with 8 bases fitting TRBD1. Trimming took 5 bases from V and 6 from J; bases not matched to a gene: 11. The CDR3 runs to 15 residues. Per the germline V gene, CDR1 is MNHEY and CDR2 is SMNVEV (reference sequence). The CDR3 sequence is CASSTDRVVFPEAFF. In DNA form, the CDR3 reads TGTGCCAGCAGTACGGACAGGGTGGTGTTCCCTGAAGCTTTCTTT.

V and J are TRBV30 and TRBJ2-5, with D perhaps matching TRBD1 or TRBD2 (6 bases each). The CDR3 runs to 13 residues. V lost 0 bases and J lost 5, with 10 bases in between. Germline V lookup: CDR1 GTSNPN, CDR2 SVGIG (reference sequence). CDR3 residues: CAWSVGGAETQYF. The CDR3 DNA is TGTGCCTGGAGTGTCGGGGGCGCGGAGACCCAGTACTTC.

The CDR3 nucleotides are TGTGCCATCAGTGAGTCCCAGGGCGAAAAACTGTTTTTT. Translation: CAISESQGEKLFF. The V call is TRBV10-3, the J call TRBJ1-4, with D maybe TRBD1 (5 bases). Per germline, CDR1 ENHRY and CDR2 SYGVKD. Trimming took 0 bases from V and 8 from J, leaving 7 bases between them. This CDR3 has 13 residues.

This chain uses TRBV7-3 with TRBJ1-1, with unresolved D. The CDR3 is made up of 13 amino acids. From germline, CDR1 is SGHTA and CDR2 FQGTGA. Trimming took off 4 bases at V and 1 base at J, with 7 bases between the two ends. For the CDR3, the DNA is TGTGCCAGCAGCTCCCCCCCGAACACTGAAGCTTTCTTT. This translates into CASSSPPNTEAFF.

The chain couples TRBV7-9 to TRBJ1-1, with TRBD1 identical over 10 bases. This CDR3 comprises 16 residues. Germline lookup yields CDR1 SEHNR and CDR2 FQNEAQ (reference sequence). V lost 4 bases and J lost 1; bases outside the gene matches: 6. For the CDR3, the DNA is TGTGCCAGCAGCTCAGGACAGGGGGGTACGAACACTGAAGCTTTCTTT. It translates to CASSSGQGGTNTEAFF.

The chain links TRBV5-1 to TRBJ1-2, with D uncertain. The V end lost 4 bases, the J end lost 4 bases, and 8 bases lay between the germline ends. The germline V gene has CDR1 SGHRS and CDR2 YFSETQ. The CDR3 runs to 12 residues. The CDR3 region is CASSPGGYGYTF. The DNA for the CDR3 is TGCGCCAGCAGCCCTGGTGGCTATGGCTACACCTTC.